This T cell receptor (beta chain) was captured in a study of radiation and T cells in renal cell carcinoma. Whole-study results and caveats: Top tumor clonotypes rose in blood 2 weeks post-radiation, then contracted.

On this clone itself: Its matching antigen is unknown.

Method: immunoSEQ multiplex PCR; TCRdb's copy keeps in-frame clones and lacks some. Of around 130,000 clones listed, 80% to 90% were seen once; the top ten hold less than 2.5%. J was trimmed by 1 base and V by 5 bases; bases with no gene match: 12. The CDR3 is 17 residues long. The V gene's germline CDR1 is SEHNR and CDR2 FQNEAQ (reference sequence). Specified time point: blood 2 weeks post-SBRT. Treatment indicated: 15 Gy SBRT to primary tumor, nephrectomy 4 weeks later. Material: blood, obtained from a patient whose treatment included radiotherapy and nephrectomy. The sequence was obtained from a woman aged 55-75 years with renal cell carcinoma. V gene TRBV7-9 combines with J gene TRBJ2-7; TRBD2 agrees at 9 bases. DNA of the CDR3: TGTGCCAGCAGCCCCTCGAGCGACAGCGGGAGGTCCTACGAGCAGTACTTC. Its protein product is CASSPSSDSGRSYEQYF. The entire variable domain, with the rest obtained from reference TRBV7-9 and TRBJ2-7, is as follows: DTGVSQNPRHKITKRGQNVTFRCDPISEHNRLYWYRQTLGQGPEFLTYFQNEAQLEKSRLLSDRFSAERPKGSFSTLEIQRTEQGDSAMYLCASSPSSDSGRSYEQYFGPGTRLTVT.